Below, 9 T cell receptor beta chains from the same sample are listed, as sequenced in a study of cytomegalovirus exposure and HLA in healthy donors. 60 Vbeta and 13 Jbeta primers were used in PCR. Profiled with immunoSEQ multiplex PCR; TCRdb holds only in-frame clones, not every one. Of more than 65,000 clones detected, 70% to 75% appear once; the ten largest clones hold around 6.5%. The sample taken for sequencing was PBMCs. The source is a woman aged 50 to 60 in good health and CMV-seropositive.

The rearrangement uses TRBV18 and TRBJ1-5; D is ambiguous. Trimming took off 4 bases at V and 0 bases at J, with 10 bases between the two ends. This CDR3 contains 15 residues. The germline V gene has CDR1 KGHSH and CDR2 LQKENI. CDR3 DNA sequence: TGTGCCAGCTCACGTAACCCCGGTAGCAATCAGCCCCAGCATTTT. Encoded protein: CASSRNPGSNQPQHF. Full variable domain (rest looked up from reference TRBV18 and TRBJ1-5): NAGVMQNPRHLVRRRGQEARLRCSPMKGHSHVYWYRQLPEEGLKFMVYLQKENIIDESGMPKERFSAEFPKEGPSILRIQQVVRGDSAAYFCASSRNPGSNQPQHFGDGTRLSIL.

V gene TRBV30 combines with J gene TRBJ2-5, with 7 positions matching TRBD1. The V and J ends lost 6 bases and 2 bases, in that order; junction bases with no gene match: 9. CDR3 length: 14 residues. Germline CDR1 and CDR2: GTSNPN and SVGIG (reference sequence). CDR3 coding DNA: TGTGCCTGCACCCAACAGGGGATACAAGAGACCCAGTACTTC. Its translation is CACTQQGIQETQYF. Complete variable domain (other parts from reference TRBV30 and TRBJ2-5): SQTIHQWPATLVQPVGSPLSLECTVEGTSNPNLYWYRQAAGRGLQLLFYSVGIGQISSEVPQNLSASRPQDRQFILSSKKLLLSDSGFYLCACTQQGIQETQYFGPGTRLLVL.

The V call is TRBV6-6, the J call TRBJ2-7; D gene uncertain. CDR1 and CDR2 (germline): MNHNY, SVGAGI (reference sequence). The V gene lost 6 bases and the J gene lost 3 bases, with 6 bases spanning the gap. The length of the CDR3 is 11 residues. The CDR3 sequence is CASSTGYEQYF. The DNA of the CDR3 is TGTGCCAGCAGCACTGGCTACGAGCAGTACTTC.

This chain uses TRBV6-1 with TRBJ1-5; D might be TRBD1 (5 bases). V gave up 1 base and J gave up 15 bases, with 16 bases separating them. Per the germline V gene, CDR1 is MNHNS and CDR2 is SASEGT. The CDR3 runs to 13 residues. Here the CDR3 DNA reads TGTGCCAGCAGTGAAGGGGGGGGAATGAGGGTGCATTTT. As protein: CASSEGGGMRVHF.

This clone was seen only a few times. The CDR3 region has the DNA TGTGCCAGCAGTGCGCAGGGGAGGGAGACTGAAGCTTTCTTT. This codes for CASSAQGRETEAFF. This chain uses TRBV2 with TRBJ1-1; D may be TRBD1 (6 bases). V dropped 4 bases and J dropped 5 bases, with 14 bases sitting between them. The CDR3 has 14 residues. Germline V gene sequence: CDR1 SNHLY, CDR2 FYNNEI.

This rearrangement joins TRBV19 to TRBJ1-5; D is unclear. V lost 4 bases and J lost 9, with 10 bases in between. Germline V lookup: CDR1 LNHDA, CDR2 SQIVND (reference sequence). This CDR3 is built from 12 residues. The CDR3 sequence: CASSNSPGPQHF. In DNA form, the CDR3 reads TGTGCCAGTAGTAATTCCCCCGGGCCCCAGCATTTT.

The chain carries TRBV7-8 and TRBJ1-1; the match to TRBD1 covers 9 bases. With 5 bases clipped from V and 5 bases from J, the junction kept 12 bases outside the gene matches. The CDR3 has 16 residues. The V gene's germline CDR1 is SGHVS and CDR2 FQNEAQ. Here the CDR3 DNA reads TGTGCCAGCAGCCCGTTACCTGGACAGGGGAGTACTGAAGCTTTCTTT. Protein product: CASSPLPGQGSTEAFF.

The chain recombines TRBV7-6 with TRBJ2-7; maybe TRBD1 (6 bases). The V and J ends lost 5 bases and 5 bases respectively, with 19 bases between them. The CDR3 extends over 15 amino acids. Germline-derived CDR1 and CDR2 are SGHVS and FNYEAQ. This CDR3 reads CASSKGGTWGNEQYF. CDR3 DNA: TGTGCCAGCAGCAAAGGTGGGACATGGGGGAACGAGCAGTACTTC.

This clone showed up just a few times. This sequence joins TRBV5-4 and TRBJ2-7; 8 bases line up with TRBD2. The ends lost 2 bases at V and 0 bases at J; junction bases unmatched: 1. The CDR3 sequence is 14 residues long. Germline V CDR1 and CDR2: SGHNT, YYREEE (reference sequence). This chain's CDR3 is CASSFSGISYEQYF. DNA of the CDR3: TGTGCCAGCAGCTTTAGCGGGATCTCCTACGAGCAGTACTTC. Supplemented by reference TRBV5-4 and TRBJ2-7, the full variable domain reads ETGVTQSPTHLIKTRGQQVTLRCSSQSGHNTVSWYQQALGQGPQFIFQYYREEENGRGNFPPRFSGLQFPNYSSELNVNALELDDSALYLCASSFSGISYEQYFGPGTRLTVT.